A selection of T cell receptor beta chains follows, all from one sample in a study of cytomegalovirus exposure and HLA in healthy donors. Repertoires were generated with immunoSEQ multiplex PCR, while TCRdb's copy carries only in-frame clones and drops some. The sample includes 130,000 to 150,000 clones, around 86% of them seen just once. Sequences were obtained from PBMCs. The origin of the receptors is a woman between 25 and 40 years old in good health and CMV-seronegative. CDR3s include the opening cysteine and the closing phenylalanine or tryptophan. The order of the fields is J gene, V gene, D gene, clone size, CDR3 DNA, CDR3 protein. A D gene is named only where the DNA matches it firmly. The size field is filled for only some rows; it gives once, few, many or a size class.

TRBJ2-7,TRBV6-5,TRBD2,.,TGTGCCAGCAGCATCGGGCAGGGAGGGGACGAGCAGTACTTC,CASSIGQGGDEQYF
TRBJ1-2,TRBV7-9,.,.,TGTGCCAGCAGCTTGGCCGGGGTCTTAAATGGCTACACCTTC,CASSLAGVLNGYTF
TRBJ2-1,TRBV30,.,.,TGTGCCTGGAAGTGGGGAGTTGGTGGTGAGCAGTTCTTC,CAWKWGVGGEQFF
TRBJ1-6,TRBV2,.,.,TGTGCCAGCAGTGCGCAGGGATGGAATTCACCCCTCCACTTT,CASSAQGWNSPLHF
TRBJ2-5,TRBV6-5,TRBD2,.,TGTGCCAGCACGGAGCGCAGGACTAGCTGGGAGACCCAGTACTTC,CASTERRTSWETQYF
TRBJ2-7,TRBV7-9,.,.,TGTGCCAGCAGCTTAAGAGGGTCGCACGAGCAGTACTTC,CASSLRGSHEQYF
TRBJ2-3,TRBV9,.,.,TGTGCCAGCAGCGCCGGTTTAGCAGATACGCAGTATTTT,CASSAGLADTQYF
TRBJ1-4,TRBV5-1,.,.,TGCGCCAGCAGCTTGTCTACAATTAGCGGTGAAAAACTGTTTTTT,CASSLSTISGEKLFF
TRBJ2-3,TRBV7-2,TRBD1,.,TGTGCCAGCAGCTTATTGACAGGGGCAGATACGCAGTATTTT,CASSLLTGADTQYF
TRBJ1-1,TRBV27,.,.,TGTGCCAGCAGTTTATATGGGACGGGGGGACGGGGCACTGAAGCTTTCTTT,CASSLYGTGGRGTEAFF
TRBJ1-4,TRBV4-3,.,few,TGCGCCAGCAGCCGAAGTGCGGGGGCACAAAATGAAAAACTGTTTTTT,CASSRSAGAQNEKLFF
TRBJ2-2,TRBV19,TRBD1,.,TGTGCCAGCAGGGGGTTGAACACCGGGGAGCTGTTTTTT,CASRGLNTGELFF
TRBJ2-2,TRBV18,TRBD2,.,TGTGCCAGCTCACCACCGGAGGGTTTTGCCACTAGCGGGAGATCCGGGGAGCTGTTTTTT,CASSPPEGFATSGRSGELFF
TRBJ1-1,TRBV9,.,.,TGTGCCAGCAGCGTAGAGACAGTGACTGAAGCTTTCTTT,CASSVETVTEAFF
TRBJ2-1,TRBV13,TRBD1,.,TGTGCCAGCAGCTTAGGCCTTCCCGGACAGGGGGAGTTCTTC,CASSLGLPGQGEFF
TRBJ1-6,TRBV7-2,.,.,TGTGCCAGCAGCCCCACAGGGACCTATAATTCACCCCTCCACTTT,CASSPTGTYNSPLHF
TRBJ2-3,TRBV10-3,TRBD2,.,TGTGCCTCTAAGACGGCAGCGGGAGTAGTAGATACGCAGTATTTT,CASKTAAGVVDTQYF
TRBJ1-4,TRBV27,.,few,TGTGCCAGCAGTTTAGCGGCGGGAATGGCAAAACTGTTTTTT,CASSLAAGMAKLFF
TRBJ1-5,TRBV5-6,TRBD1,few,TGTGCCAGCAGCTTCGGGACAGCCACCCAGCCCCAGCATTTT,CASSFGTATQPQHF
TRBJ1-1,TRBV10-3,.,few,TGTGCCATCAGTGGAGGAGGGAACACTGAAGCTTTCTTT,CAISGGGNTEAFF
TRBJ2-7,TRBV2,.,.,TGTGCCAGCAGTGGGGCAGGGATTATCTCCTACGAGCAGTACTTC,CASSGAGIISYEQYF
TRBJ2-7,TRBV21-1,.,.,TGTGCCAGCAGCAAAGTAGTTAGCGGGGGGCTCTGGGAGCAGTACTTC,CASSKVVSGGLWEQYF
TRBJ2-7,TRBV10-1,.,.,TGCGCCAGCAGTGACAGGGAATTCCCCTACGAGCAGTACTTC,CASSDREFPYEQYF
TRBJ1-5,TRBV7-2,.,.,TGTGCCAGCAGCTTAGTGGGGGCAGCAGATCAGCCCCAGCATTTT,CASSLVGAADQPQHF
TRBJ2-5,TRBV2,.,.,TGTGCCAGCAGGTCGGCAGGAGAGACCCAGTACTTC,CASRSAGETQYF
TRBJ2-7,TRBV7-9,.,.,TGTGCCAGCAGCTTACGGAGCTACGAGCAGTACTTC,CASSLRSYEQYF
TRBJ1-1,TRBV15,.,once,TGTGCCACCAGCGGAGTTGTAGAAATGAACACTGAAGCTTTCTTT,CATSGVVEMNTEAFF
TRBJ1-2,TRBV6-5,.,few,TGTGCCAGCAGCCCATACCCAACCGGGAGTGGCTACACCTTC,CASSPYPTGSGYTF
TRBJ2-2,TRBV27,.,.,TGTGCCAGCAGTTTATTGGGCCCGAACACCGGGGAGCTGTTTTTT,CASSLLGPNTGELFF
TRBJ2-1,TRBV2,.,.,TGTGCCAGCGCCGCCTCTGCGGGGCTATACAATGAGCAGTTCTTC,CASAASAGLYNEQFF
TRBJ2-7,TRBV6-1,TRBD1,.,TGTGCCAGCAGGGTGGACAGGGATCCCTACGAGCAGTACTTC,CASRVDRDPYEQYF
TRBJ1-1,TRBV4-3,.,.,TGCGCCAGCAGCCAAGATGTCAGACTAGGTGAAGCTTTCTTT,CASSQDVRLGEAFF
TRBJ2-7,TRBV15,.,.,TGTGCCACCAGCAGGGAGACAGGATTCTCCTACGAGCAGTACTTC,CATSRETGFSYEQYF
TRBJ2-5,TRBV6-1,TRBD2,.,TGTGCCAGCCGTAGCGGGGGTCAAGAGACCCAGTACTTC,CASRSGGQETQYF
TRBJ1-4,TRBV6-5,.,.,TGTGCCAGCAGCCTGGGACGGAGGGGAGAAAAACTGTTTTTT,CASSLGRRGEKLFF
TRBJ2-7,TRBV19,.,.,TGTGCCAGTAGTCAGGGACAAGCCTACGAGCAGTACTTC,CASSQGQAYEQYF
TRBJ1-1,TRBV5-4,.,.,TGTGCCAGCAGCCCCGGGTGGCAGCTGAACACTGAAGCTTTCTTT,CASSPGWQLNTEAFF
TRBJ1-2,TRBV29-1,.,.,TGCAGCGTCCAAAGCAATGGCTACACCTTC,CSVQSNGYTF
TRBJ1-5,TRBV19,.,.,TGTGCCAGTAGTGTCCTGTACAATCAGCCCCAGCATTTT,CASSVLYNQPQHF
TRBJ2-2,TRBV7-2,TRBD2,.,TGTGCCAGCAGCTTAGCGTGGGACTACAACACCGGGGAGCTGTTTTTT,CASSLAWDYNTGELFF
TRBJ2-5,TRBV5-4,TRBD1,.,TGTGCCAGCAGCTGGGACAGGGGAGAGGAGCAGTACTTC,CASSWDRGEEQYF
TRBJ1-1,TRBV14,.,once,TGTGCCAGCAGCCAAGGTTCATCAGGGAACACTGAAGCTTTCTTT,CASSQGSSGNTEAFF
TRBJ1-1,TRBV29-1,.,once,TGCAGCGTTGGGGAGGACTTGAACACTGAAGCTTTCTTT,CSVGEDLNTEAFF
TRBJ2-2,TRBV10-2,.,.,TGCGCCAGCAGGACTGCCGGGGAGCTGTTTTTT,CASRTAGELFF
TRBJ2-7,TRBV2,.,once,TGTGCCAGCTCGGCAGGGCCGTCTACGGGGCAGTACTTC,CASSAGPSTGQYF
TRBJ2-3,TRBV4-3,.,.,TGCGCCAGCAGCCAAGATACCGATACTAGCACAGATACGCAGTATTTT,CASSQDTDTSTDTQYF
TRBJ1-1,TRBV7-7,.,.,TGTGCCAGCAGCTTAGACAGAAACACTGAAGCTTTCTTT,CASSLDRNTEAFF